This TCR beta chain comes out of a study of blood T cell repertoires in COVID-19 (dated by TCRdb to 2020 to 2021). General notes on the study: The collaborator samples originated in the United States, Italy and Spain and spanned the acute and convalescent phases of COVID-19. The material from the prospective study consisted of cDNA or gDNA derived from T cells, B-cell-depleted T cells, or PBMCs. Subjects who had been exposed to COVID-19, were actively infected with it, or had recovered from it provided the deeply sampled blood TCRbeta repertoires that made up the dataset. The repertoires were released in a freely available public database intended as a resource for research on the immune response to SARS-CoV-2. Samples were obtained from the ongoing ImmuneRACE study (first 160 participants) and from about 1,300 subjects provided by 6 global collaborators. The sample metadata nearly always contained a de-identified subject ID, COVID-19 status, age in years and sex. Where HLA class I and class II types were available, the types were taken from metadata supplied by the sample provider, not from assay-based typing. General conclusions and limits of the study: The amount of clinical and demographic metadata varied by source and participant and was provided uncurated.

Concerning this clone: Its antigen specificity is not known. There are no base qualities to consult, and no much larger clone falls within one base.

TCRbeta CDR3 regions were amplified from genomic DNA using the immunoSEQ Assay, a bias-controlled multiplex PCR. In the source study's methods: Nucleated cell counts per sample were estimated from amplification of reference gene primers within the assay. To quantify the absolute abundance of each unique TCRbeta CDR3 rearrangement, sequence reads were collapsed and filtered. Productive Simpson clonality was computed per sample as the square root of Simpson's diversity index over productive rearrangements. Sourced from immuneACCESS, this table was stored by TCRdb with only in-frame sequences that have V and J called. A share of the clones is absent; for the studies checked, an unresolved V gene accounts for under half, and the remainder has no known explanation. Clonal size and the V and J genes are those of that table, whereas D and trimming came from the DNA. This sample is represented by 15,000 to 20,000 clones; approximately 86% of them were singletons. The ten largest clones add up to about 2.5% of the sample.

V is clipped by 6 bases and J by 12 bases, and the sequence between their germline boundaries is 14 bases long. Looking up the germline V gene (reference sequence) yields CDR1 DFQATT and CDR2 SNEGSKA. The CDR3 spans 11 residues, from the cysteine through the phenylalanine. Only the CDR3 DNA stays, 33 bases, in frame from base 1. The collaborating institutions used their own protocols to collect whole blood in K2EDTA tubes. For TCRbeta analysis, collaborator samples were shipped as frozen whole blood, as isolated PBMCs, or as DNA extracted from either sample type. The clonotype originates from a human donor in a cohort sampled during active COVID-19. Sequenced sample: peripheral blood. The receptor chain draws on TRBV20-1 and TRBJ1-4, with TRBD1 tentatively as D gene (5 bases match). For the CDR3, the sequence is CSARRGGELFF. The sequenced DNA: TGCAGTGCCAGGCGGGGCGGGGAACTGTTTTTT.